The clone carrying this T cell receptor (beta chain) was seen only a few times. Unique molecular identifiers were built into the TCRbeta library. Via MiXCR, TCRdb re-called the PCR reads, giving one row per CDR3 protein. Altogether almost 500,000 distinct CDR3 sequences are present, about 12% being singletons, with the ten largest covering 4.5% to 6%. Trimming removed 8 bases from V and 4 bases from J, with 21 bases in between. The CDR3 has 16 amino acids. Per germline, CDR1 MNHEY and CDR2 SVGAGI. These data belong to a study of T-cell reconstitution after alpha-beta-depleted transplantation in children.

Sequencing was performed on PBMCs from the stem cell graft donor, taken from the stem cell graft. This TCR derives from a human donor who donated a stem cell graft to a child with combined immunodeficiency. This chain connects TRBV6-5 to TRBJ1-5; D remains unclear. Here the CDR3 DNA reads TGTGCCAGCCGTCAGCTCACTATTACCGGTAATCAGCCCCAGCATTTT. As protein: CASRQLTITGNQPQHF.